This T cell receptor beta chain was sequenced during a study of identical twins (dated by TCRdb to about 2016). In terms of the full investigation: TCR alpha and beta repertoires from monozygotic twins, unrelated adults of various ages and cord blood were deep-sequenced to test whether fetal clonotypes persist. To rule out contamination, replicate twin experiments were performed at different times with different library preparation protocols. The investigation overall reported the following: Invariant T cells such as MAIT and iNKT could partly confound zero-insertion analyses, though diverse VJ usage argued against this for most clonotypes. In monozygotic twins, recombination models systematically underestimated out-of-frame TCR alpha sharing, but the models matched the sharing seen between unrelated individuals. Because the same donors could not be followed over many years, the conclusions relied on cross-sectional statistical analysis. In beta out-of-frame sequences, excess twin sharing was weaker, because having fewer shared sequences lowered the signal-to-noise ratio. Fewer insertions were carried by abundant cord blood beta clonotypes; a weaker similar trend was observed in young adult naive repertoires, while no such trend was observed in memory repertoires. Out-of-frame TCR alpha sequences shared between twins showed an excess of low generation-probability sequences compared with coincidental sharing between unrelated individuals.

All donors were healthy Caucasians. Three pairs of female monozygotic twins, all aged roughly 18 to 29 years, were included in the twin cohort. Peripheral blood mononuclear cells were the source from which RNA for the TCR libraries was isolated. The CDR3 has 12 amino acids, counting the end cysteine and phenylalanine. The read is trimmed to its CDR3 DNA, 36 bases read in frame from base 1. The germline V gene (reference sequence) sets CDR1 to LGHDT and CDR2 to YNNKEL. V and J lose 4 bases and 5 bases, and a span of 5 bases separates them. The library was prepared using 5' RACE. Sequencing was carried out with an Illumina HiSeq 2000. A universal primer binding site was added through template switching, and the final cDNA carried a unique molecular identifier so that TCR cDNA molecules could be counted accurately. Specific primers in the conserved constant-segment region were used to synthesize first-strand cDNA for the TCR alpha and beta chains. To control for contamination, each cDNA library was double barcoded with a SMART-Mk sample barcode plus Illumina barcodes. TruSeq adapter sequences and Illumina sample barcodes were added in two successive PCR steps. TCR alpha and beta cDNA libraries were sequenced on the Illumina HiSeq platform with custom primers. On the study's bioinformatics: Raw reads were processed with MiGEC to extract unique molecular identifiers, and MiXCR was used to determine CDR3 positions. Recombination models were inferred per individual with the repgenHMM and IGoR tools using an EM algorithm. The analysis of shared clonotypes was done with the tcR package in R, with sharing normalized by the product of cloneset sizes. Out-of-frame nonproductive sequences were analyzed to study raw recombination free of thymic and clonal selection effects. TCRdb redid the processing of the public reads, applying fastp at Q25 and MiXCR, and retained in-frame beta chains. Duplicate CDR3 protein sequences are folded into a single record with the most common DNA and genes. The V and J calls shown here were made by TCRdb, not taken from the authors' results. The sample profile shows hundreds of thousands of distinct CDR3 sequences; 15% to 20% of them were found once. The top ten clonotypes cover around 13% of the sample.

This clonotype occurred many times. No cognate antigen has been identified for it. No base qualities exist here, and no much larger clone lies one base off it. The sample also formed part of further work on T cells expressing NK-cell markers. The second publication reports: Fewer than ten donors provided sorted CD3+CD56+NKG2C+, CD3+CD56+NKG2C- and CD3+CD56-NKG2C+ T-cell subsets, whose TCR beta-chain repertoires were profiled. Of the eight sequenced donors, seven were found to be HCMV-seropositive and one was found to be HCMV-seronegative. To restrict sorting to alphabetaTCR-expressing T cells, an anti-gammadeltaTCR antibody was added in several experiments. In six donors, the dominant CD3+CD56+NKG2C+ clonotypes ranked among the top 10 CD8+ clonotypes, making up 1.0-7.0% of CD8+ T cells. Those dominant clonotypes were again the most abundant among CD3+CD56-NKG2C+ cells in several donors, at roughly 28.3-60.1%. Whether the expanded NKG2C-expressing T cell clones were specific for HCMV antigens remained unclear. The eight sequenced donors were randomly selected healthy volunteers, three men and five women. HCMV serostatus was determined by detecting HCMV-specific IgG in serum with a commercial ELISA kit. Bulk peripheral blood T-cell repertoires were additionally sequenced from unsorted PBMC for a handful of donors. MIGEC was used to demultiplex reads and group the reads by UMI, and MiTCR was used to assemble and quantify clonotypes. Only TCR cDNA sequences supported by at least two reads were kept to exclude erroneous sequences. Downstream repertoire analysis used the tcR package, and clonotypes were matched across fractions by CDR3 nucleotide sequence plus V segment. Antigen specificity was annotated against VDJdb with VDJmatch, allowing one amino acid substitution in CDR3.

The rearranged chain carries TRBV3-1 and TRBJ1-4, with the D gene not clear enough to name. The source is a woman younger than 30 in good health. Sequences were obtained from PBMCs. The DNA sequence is TGTGCCAGCAGCCGCGTAAATGAAAAACTGTTTTTT. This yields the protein CASSRVNEKLFF.